This T cell receptor beta chain appears in the sequencing data of a study of T cell changes during pregnancy in multiple sclerosis (dated by TCRdb to the late 2010s). For the study in its entirety: The study looked at changes in the T cell repertoire across pregnancy in women with multiple sclerosis.

On this clone: It has no known antigen specificity. Per-base quality was not reported, and no clone a single base away is much larger than it.

To prepare the library, the immunoSEQ multiplex PCR assay was applied. TCRdb provides this immuneACCESS table in a form limited to in-frame rearrangements. Some clones are lacking; in checked studies, under half of them reflect an unresolved V gene, and why the rest are absent is not known. This sample comprises 36,000 or so clones, 85% to 90% of them detected only once. The top ten clones comprise 0.45% to 0.6% of the sample. At the junction V is shortened by 6 bases and J by 7 bases; bases outside the gene matches: 10. The germline V gene sets CDR1 to SGHTA and CDR2 to FQGTGA. CDR3 length: 14 amino acids, cysteine to phenylalanine. This entry keeps only the CDR3 DNA: 42 bases, framed from base 1.

The sample consisted of CD4+ T cells from peripheral blood mononuclear cells, taken in the first trimester of pregnancy. This TCR came from a female donor with multiple sclerosis, enrolled in a pregnancy study. The chain couples TRBV7-3 to TRBJ1-1; 8 middle bases align to TRBD1. The CDR3 amino acid sequence is: CASRQAGGSNEAFF. The DNA sequence is given as TGTGCCAGCAGACAGGCAGGGGGCAGTAATGAAGCTTTCTTT.